This TCR beta chain was recorded in a study of blood T cell repertoires in COVID-19 (dated by TCRdb to 2019 to 2021). Looking at the study overall: Samples from collaborators originated in the United States, Italy and Spain and spanned both the acute and convalescent phases of COVID-19. The material from the prospective study consisted of cDNA or gDNA derived from T cells, B-cell-depleted T cells, or PBMCs. Deeply sampled blood TCRbeta repertoires from subjects exposed to, actively infected with, or recovered from COVID-19 were included in the dataset. Samples were obtained from the ongoing ImmuneRACE study (first 160 participants) and from about 1,300 subjects provided by 6 global collaborators. The repertoires were released in a freely available public database intended as a resource for research on the immune response to SARS-CoV-2. The sample metadata nearly always contained a de-identified subject ID, COVID-19 status, age in years and sex. HLA class I and class II types, where available, came from metadata supplied by the sample provider rather than from assay-based typing. Study-wide conclusions, independent of this receptor: The amount of clinical and demographic metadata varied by source and participant and was provided uncurated.

The immunoSEQ Assay, a bias-controlled multiplex PCR, was used to amplify TCRbeta CDR3 regions from genomic DNA. Concerning the study's data processing: Within the assay, amplification of reference gene primers was used to estimate how many nucleated cells each sample contained. To quantify the absolute abundance of each unique TCRbeta CDR3 rearrangement, sequence reads were collapsed and filtered. For each sample, productive Simpson clonality was calculated as the square root of Simpson's diversity index across productive rearrangements. Sourced from immuneACCESS, this table was stored by TCRdb with only in-frame sequences that have V and J called. A share of the clones is absent; for the studies checked, an unresolved V gene accounts for under half, and the remainder has no known explanation. From that table come the V and J calls and clone size; the DNA was used to work out D and trimming. This sample has fewer than 250,000 clones in its table, and approximately 82% of those were observed once. The ten largest clones capture less than 3% of the sample.

Each collaborating institution followed its own protocols to collect whole blood in K2EDTA tubes. For TCRbeta analysis, collaborator samples were shipped as frozen whole blood, as isolated PBMCs, or as DNA extracted from either sample type. A word on this clone: The antigen this receptor binds is unknown. The sample holds no much larger clone one base away, and base qualities are not on file.

The germline V gene (reference sequence) specifies LGHDT as CDR1 and YNNKEL as CDR2. The CDR3 covers 16 residues, taking in both the cysteine and the phenylalanine. The entry retains the CDR3 DNA only, 48 bases that are in frame from base 1. V is pruned by 0 bases and J by 5 bases, leaving 7 bases of the junction without a gene match. Recombination linked TRBV3-1 (or the pseudogene TRBV3-2) to TRBJ2-5; 9 of the junction bases match TRBD2. Sequencing was carried out using peripheral blood. The clonotype was recovered from a man aged 50-59 years with active or convalescent COVID-19. The DNA sequence is as follows: TGTGCCAGCAGCCAAGATTTGGCGGGGGGGCCGGAGACCCAGTACTTC. Translated, this is CASSQDLAGGPETQYF.